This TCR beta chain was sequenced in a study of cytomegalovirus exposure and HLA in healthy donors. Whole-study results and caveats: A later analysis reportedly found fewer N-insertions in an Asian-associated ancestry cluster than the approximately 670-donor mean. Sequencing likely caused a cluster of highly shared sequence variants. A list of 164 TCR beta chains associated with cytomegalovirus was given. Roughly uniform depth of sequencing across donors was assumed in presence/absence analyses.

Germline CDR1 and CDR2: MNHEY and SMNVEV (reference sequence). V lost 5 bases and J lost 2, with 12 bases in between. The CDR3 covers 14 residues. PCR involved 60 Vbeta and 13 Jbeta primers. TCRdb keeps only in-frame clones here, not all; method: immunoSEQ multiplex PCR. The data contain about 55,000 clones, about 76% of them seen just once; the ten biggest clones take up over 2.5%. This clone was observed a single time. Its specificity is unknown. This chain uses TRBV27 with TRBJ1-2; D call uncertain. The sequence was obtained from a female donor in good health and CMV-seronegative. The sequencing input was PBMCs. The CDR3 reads CASSPYSDNYGYTF. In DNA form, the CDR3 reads TGTGCCAGCAGTCCGTACAGTGACAACTATGGCTACACCTTC.